A selection of T cell receptor beta chains follows, all from one sample in a study of early T cells in non-severe SARS-CoV-2 infection. Each CDR3 protein gets one entry after TCRdb re-called the 5' RACE reads with MiXCR. The sample records some 77,000 distinct CDR3 sequences, about 9.6% being singletons. The material sequenced was whole blood. These receptors were taken from an adult who was a healthcare worker with PCR-confirmed SARS-CoV-2 infection or an uninfected control (not recorded which). Each CDR3 is given with its conserved first and last residue. The size of a clone is reported for some rows only, either as once, few or many, or as a class for expanded clones.

J	size	V	CDR3
TRBJ2-7	many	TRBV20-1	CSARALAGGGEQYF
TRBJ2-7	many	TRBV3-1	CASSQAYSLYF
TRBJ1-2	many	TRBV5-4	CASSLIGAGRAGYTF
TRBJ2-1	many	TRBV13	CASSLIGKIEQFF
TRBJ2-3	few	TRBV7-8	CASSLEAGTDTQYF
TRBJ1-2	-	TRBV12-3/TRBV12-4	CASSPKANYGYTF
TRBJ2-7	many	TRBV20-1	CSAEKSGIVPYEQYF
TRBJ2-1	-	TRBV20-1	CSARRYPGLSSYNEQFF
TRBJ2-6	many	TRBV27	CASSSPGFDNSGANVLTF
TRBJ2-1	-	TRBV11-2	CASLPEGQPYNEQFF
TRBJ2-2	many	TRBV7-3	CASRPPGIGELFF
TRBJ1-5	many	TRBV6-5	CATRALANQPQHF
TRBJ2-7	-	TRBV29-1	CSSPTPGTSPVEQYF
TRBJ2-7	many	TRBV9	CASSPREGTADEQYF
TRBJ2-3	many	TRBV5-1	CASSLGHNTDTQYF
TRBJ2-7	many	TRBV20-1	CSASGRLPGLAGGLAYEQYF
TRBJ2-7	-	TRBV20-1	CSASLPGQGSEQYF
TRBJ2-7	-	TRBV29-1	CSVEGRGLAGEYEQYF
TRBJ2-2	many	TRBV4-1	CASSQTSGKLYGELFF
TRBJ2-7	-	TRBV28	CASRGTSGSYEQYF
TRBJ2-5	few	TRBV7-8	CASSGTGRETQYF
TRBJ1-6	many	TRBV5-6	CASSFGTVNSPLHF
TRBJ1-1	few	TRBV5-5	CASSLEGLRPEAFF
TRBJ2-3	-	TRBV7-2	CASSSGLTSFSTDTQYF
TRBJ2-4	few	TRBV27	CASSPGKVAKNIQYF
TRBJ2-2	-	TRBV9	CASSGTSQGGLGGELFF
TRBJ2-1	many	TRBV2	CASTRRLAVSYNEQFF
TRBJ1-4	-	TRBV5-1	CASSPGNRATNEKLFF
TRBJ1-1	-	TRBV7-6	CASSPGPNTEAFF
TRBJ2-2	-	TRBV6-1	CASSEAYLDRELFF
TRBJ2-1	many	TRBV6-2/TRBV6-3	CASRGLAGNNNEQFF
TRBJ2-2	-	TRBV10-3	CAIRDSGVAGELFF
TRBJ2-7	-	TRBV7-2	CASSLRVSYEQYF
TRBJ1-2	few	TRBV9	CASSVGQNYGYTF
TRBJ2-5	-	TRBV18	CASSPAETQYF
TRBJ2-3	many	TRBV7-6	CASSFASGRRTDTQYF
TRBJ2-7	many	TRBV28	CASSFGPYEQYF
TRBJ2-4	-	TRBV28	CASSASGRLNIQYF
TRBJ2-7	-	TRBV7-9	CASSLGPPSYEQYF
TRBJ2-3	-	TRBV7-2	CASSLWDSDTQYF
TRBJ2-6	few	TRBV28	CASSRQGSGANVLTF